A single sample is the source of the 26 T cell receptor beta chains below, sequenced in a study of vaccination and CD4 T cells after COVID-19. These receptors lack a known antigen. The treatment: approximately 9-day PBMC culture with coronavirus spike peptide pools or control peptides (ViraFEST assay). The assay that was used to sequence DNA from cultured CD4+ T cells was the Oncomine TCR Beta short-read assay. TCRdb re-called the PCR reads with MiXCR, one entry per CDR3 protein. The sample holds more than 15,000 distinct CDR3 sequences, less than 75% seen once. Sequencing was carried out using CD4+ T cells from blood, cultured in vitro. The source of these receptors is a human donor who had recovered from COVID-19.

V usage is TRBV27 and J usage is TRBJ2-5; 7 nucleotides match TRBD2. Germline lookup yields CDR1 MNHEY and CDR2 SMNVEV (reference sequence). V lost 2 bases, J lost 5 bases, and 5 bases stayed unmatched. The CDR3 is 14 residues long. In nucleotides, the CDR3 is TGTGCCAGCAGTTTACGTGGGGGGGTGGAGACCCAGTACTTC. Its protein is CASSLRGGVETQYF.

Note on this clonotype: Compared with germline, one end of the junction differs, possibly owing to a read error. The V and J genes are TRBV11-2 and TRBJ1-2; tentatively, D is TRBD1 (5 bases). CDR1 SGHAT and CDR2 FQNNGV come from the germline V gene. This CDR3 has 12 residues. CDR3 sequence (DNA): TGTGCCAGCAGCTTGTCGGGGGATGGCTACGCCTTC. Residues: CASSLSGDGYAF. The full variable domain, in which reference TRBV11-2 and TRBJ1-2 provide the parts outside the CDR3, is EAGVAQSPRYKIIEKRQSVAFWCNPISGHATLYWYQQILGQGPKLLIQFQNNGVVDDSQLPKDRFSAERLKGVDSTLKIQPAKLEDSAVYLCASSLSGDGYAFGSGTRLTVV.

The J gene is TRBJ2-7, the V gene TRBV7-3, with a possible D match to TRBD1 (6 bases). CDR1 and CDR2 from the germline V gene are SGHTA and FQGTGA. This CDR3 is 14 amino acids long. The V end was cut by 5 bases, the J end by 2 bases, with 13 bases between. DNA of the CDR3: TGTGCCAGCAGCCCGGGGCCAGGGGCCTACGAGCAGTACTTC. Amino acids: CASSPGPGAYEQYF.

This clonotype was found a few times. The chain is built from TRBV6-1 and TRBJ1-1, with TRBD1 identical over 8 bases. Germline assignment: CDR1 MNHNS and CDR2 SASEGT. The CDR3 is made up of 11 amino acids. Losses at the gene ends were 11 bases for V and 6 bases for J; bases not matched to a gene: 5. CDR3 amino acids: CAGGQGPEAFF. The CDR3 DNA is TGTGCCGGAGGACAGGGCCCTGAAGCTTTCTTT.

V usage is TRBV5-8 and J usage is TRBJ1-5, with TRBD1 matching 10 bases. Germline loops: CDR1 SGHTS, CDR2 YDEGEE. The CDR3 length is 15 residues. With V trimmed by 5 bases and J by 1 base, 3 bases remained unmatched. The DNA of the CDR3 is TGTGCCAGCAGTAAGGACAGGGGGAGCAATCAGCCCCAGCATTTT. Translated, it gives CASSKDRGSNQPQHF.

The chain links TRBV24-1 to TRBJ1-1; D gene uncertain. The CDR3 runs to 18 residues. V lost 7 bases to trimming and J lost 2 bases, with 25 bases between them. Germline assignment: CDR1 KGHDR and CDR2 SFDVKD. The CDR3 sequence: CATRKSKTVTQTNTEAFF. CDR3 coding DNA: TGTGCCACCAGGAAATCAAAGACCGTAACTCAAACCAACACTGAAGCTTTCTTT.

This chain uses TRBV7-9 with TRBJ1-5; D gene uncertain. Per germline, CDR1 SEHNR and CDR2 FQNEAQ (reference sequence). Trimming took off 5 bases at V and 7 bases at J, with 12 bases between the two ends. The CDR3 runs to 13 residues. CDR3 loop: CASSGIGLQPQHF. For the CDR3, the DNA is TGTGCCAGCAGCGGAATTGGGCTGCAGCCCCAGCATTTT.

In this sample, this clonotype turned up a few times. The V gene is TRBV6-1, the J gene TRBJ2-7; the D gene is possibly TRBD1 (6 bases). The CDR3 has 13 amino acids. Trimming pared 6 bases from V and 2 bases from J, leaving 11 bases between. Germline CDR1 is MNHNS and CDR2 is SASEGT. The DNA of the CDR3 is TGTGCCAGCAGCCTGGCAGGGGCCTACGAGCAGTACTTC. Translating gives CASSLAGAYEQYF.

The genes are TRBV19 and TRBJ2-7; 8 bases line up with TRBD2. V shed 1 base and J 4 bases; nucleotides not matched to a gene: 6. The germline V gene encodes CDR1 LNHDA and CDR2 SQIVND (reference sequence). There are 15 residues in the CDR3. CDR3 protein: CASSIAAGGLYEQYF. DNA for the CDR3: TGTGCCAGTAGTATAGCGGCGGGAGGCCTATACGAGCAGTACTTC.

The rearrangement uses TRBV21-1 and TRBJ2-1; the D call of TRBD2 is as the table states it, not checked on the DNA. TRBV21-1 counts as a pseudogene. This CDR3 contains 18 residues. CDR3 loop: CASSKTTLAGAVVNEQFF. The CDR3 DNA reads TGTGCCAGCAGCAAAACTACCCTAGCGGGAGCTGTTGTCAATGAGCAGTTCTTC.

The chain links TRBV11-3 to TRBJ2-3; perhaps TRBD2 as D (5 bases). This CDR3 has 14 residues. The V end was cut by 2 bases, the J end by 2 bases, with 8 bases between. The germline V gene encodes CDR1 SGHNT and CDR2 YENEEA. The CDR3 sequence is CASSLSGFTDTQYF. In nucleotides, the CDR3 is TGTGCCAGCAGCTTAAGCGGTTTCACAGATACGCAGTATTTT.

This chain connects TRBV19 to TRBJ2-5; D gene unclear. The ends were cut back, 0 bases at V and 5 bases at J, with 4 bases in the middle. Germline assignment: CDR1 LNHDA and CDR2 SQIVND (reference sequence). CDR3 size: 12 residues. The CDR3 region is CASSIDRETQYF. The CDR3 DNA follows: TGTGCCAGTAGTATAGATCGGGAGACCCAGTACTTC.

The V and J genes are TRBV6-1 and TRBJ2-6; 9 bases line up with TRBD2. V lost 8 bases, J lost 4 bases, and 9 bases stayed unmatched. The CDR3 consists of 16 residues. CDR1 is MNHNS and CDR2 is SASEGT in the germline V gene. This CDR3 is CASLSGRALGANVLTF. DNA for the CDR3: TGTGCCAGCCTTAGCGGGAGAGCATTGGGGGCCAACGTCCTGACTTTC.

The chain joins TRBV2 to TRBJ2-7, with a possible D match to TRBD1 (5 bases). From germline, CDR1 is SNHLY and CDR2 FYNNEI. CDR3 size: 19 residues. The ends were cut back, 6 bases at V and 1 base at J, with 28 bases in the middle. The DNA for the CDR3 is TGTGCCAGCAGGGCTCAACAGTACCGACAGTACCTTCCTTCCTACGAGCAGTACTTC. Translating it yields CASRAQQYRQYLPSYEQYF.

The rearrangement joins TRBV11-2 to TRBJ2-2; D might be TRBD1 (6 bases). Looked up from germline, CDR1 is SGHAT and CDR2 is FQNNGV. The germline V and J ends were trimmed by 5 bases and 5 bases, with 12 bases remaining between them. This CDR3 contains 14 residues. This CDR3 reads CASSVQQGTGELFF. The CDR3 nucleotides are TGTGCCAGCAGCGTACAACAGGGAACCGGGGAGCTGTTTTTT.

The table lists this clonotype with a few counts. The chain couples TRBV7-8 to TRBJ2-7; 12 nucleotides align to TRBD2. The V gene end was trimmed by 5 bases and the J gene end by 2 bases; junction bases not matched to a gene: 10. The germline gives CDR1 SGHVS, CDR2 FQNEAQ. There are 17 residues in the CDR3. CDR3 residues: CASSEETSGRPTYEQYF. CDR3 DNA sequence: TGTGCCAGCAGCGAAGAGACTAGCGGGAGACCAACCTACGAGCAGTACTTC. Drawing the rest from reference TRBV7-8 and TRBJ2-7, the complete variable domain is GAGVSQSPRYKVAKRGQDVALRCDPISGHVSLFWYQQALGQGPEFLTYFQNEAQLDKSGLPSDRFFAERPEGSVSTLKIQRTQQEDSAVYLCASSEETSGRPTYEQYFGPGTRLTVT.

This clonotype has just a few counts. CDR3 DNA: TGTGCCACCAGCAAAACCACAGGGGTCCCAGATACGCAGTATTTT. It yields the protein CATSKTTGVPDTQYF. This rearrangement joins TRBV24-1 to TRBJ2-3; 7 bases are a match to TRBD1. The CDR3 is 15 residues long. Germline lookup yields CDR1 KGHDR and CDR2 SFDVKD. V trimming: 7 bases; J trimming: 4 bases; junction bases outside the gene matches: 10.

The chain has TRBV6-5 and TRBJ2-1; D is unresolved. Germline V lookup: CDR1 MNHEY, CDR2 SVGAGI. The CDR3 totals 13 residues. Deletions cut 4 bases from V and 6 bases from J, with 10 bases between. CDR3: CASSCPACNEQFF. CDR3 nucleotides: TGTGCCAGCAGTTGCCCCGCTTGCAATGAGCAGTTCTTC.

Only one count was recorded for this clonotype. J is TRBJ1-1 and V is TRBV12-3 or TRBV12-4, with unresolved D. The CDR3 contains 13 residues. V dropped 6 bases and J dropped 1 base, with 9 bases sitting between them. The chain's CDR3 is CASSLLENTEAFF. CDR3 in DNA: TGTGCCAGCAGCCTACTTGAGAACACTGAAGCTTTCTTT.

The chain has TRBV28 and TRBJ1-2; no clear D. From germline, CDR1 is MDHEN and CDR2 SYDVKM. V was clipped by 8 bases and J by 2 bases, with 6 bases between them. CDR3 size: 11 residues. CDR3 nucleotide sequence: TGTGCCAGCGAAGCGAACTATGGCTACACCTTC. Its translation is CASEANYGYTF.

The gene calls are TRBV7-9 and TRBJ1-1; 10 bases fit TRBD1. V lost 3 bases and J lost 0; bases outside the gene matches: 1. In germline, CDR1 is SEHNR, CDR2 FQNEAQ (reference sequence). The CDR3 has 15 residues. The CDR3 DNA follows: TGTGCCAGCAGCTTGGGACAGGGGTTGAACACTGAAGCTTTCTTT. It codes for CASSLGQGLNTEAFF.

This chain links TRBV7-8 with TRBJ1-1, with D perhaps TRBD1 (6 bases). V lost 1 base and J lost 4, with 13 bases in between. The CDR3 runs 15 residues. Germline CDR1 reads SGHVS; CDR2 reads FQNEAQ. CDR3 bases: TGTGCCAGCAGCTTAGGGGGGTTACAGGGCACTGAAGCTTTCTTT. The encoded protein is CASSLGGLQGTEAFF.

The chain carries TRBV7-2 and TRBJ2-1; 8 nucleotides align to TRBD1. CDR1 and CDR2 (germline): SGHTA, FQGNSA. This CDR3 contains 17 residues. With V trimmed by 5 bases and J by 4 bases, 13 bases remained unmatched. CDR3 sequence (DNA): TGTGCCAGCAGCCTCGGCTGGGGACAGGCTTATTACAATGAGCAGTTCTTC. Its protein is CASSLGWGQAYYNEQFF.

The chain is built from TRBV15 and TRBJ1-1; 11 bases match TRBD1. The J segment lost 11 bases and the V segment lost 8 bases, leaving 7 bases of the junction unmatched. Germline V gives CDR1 LNHNV, CDR2 YYDKDF (reference sequence). The CDR3 has 12 residues. The CDR3 loop reads CATERDRGSAFF. Here the CDR3 DNA reads TGTGCCACCGAGAGGGACAGGGGGTCCGCTTTCTTT.

The V and J genes are TRBV20-1 and TRBJ1-5, with D perhaps matching TRBD1 (5 bases). Trimming took off 2 bases at V and 0 bases at J, with 11 bases between the two ends. This CDR3 spans 15 amino acids. In germline, CDR1 is DFQATT, CDR2 SNEGSKA (reference sequence). This CDR3 reads CSARLPTASNQPQHF. CDR3 bases: TGCAGTGCTAGATTACCGACAGCTAGCAATCAGCCCCAGCATTTT.

As regards this clonotype: Compared with germline, one end of the junction differs, possibly owing to a read error. The chain is built from TRBV6-5 and TRBJ1-4; 7 bases map to TRBD1. Germline loops: CDR1 MNHEY, CDR2 SVGAGI. There are 18 residues in the CDR3. The CDR3 protein is CASSYARTQGATNEKLFF. CDR3 coding DNA: TGTGCCAGTAGTTATGCTAGGACCCAGGGGGCAACTAATGAAAAACTGTTTTTT.